This T cell receptor beta chain originates from a study of shared clonotypes between healthy human individuals (TCRdb year 2020). Regarding the complete study: The cohort included a few men and a couple of women between 18 and 49 years of age. For each donor, three plates each were used for CD4 naive and CD4 memory, two plates were used for CD8 naive, and one plate was used for CD8 memory. To estimate repertoire size and how much clonotype sharing occurs between individuals, the study deeply sequenced the blood TCR repertoires of five or six healthy adults. To increase sequencing depth and limit assay-specific biases, TCR repertoire library preparation and sequencing were carried out by different laboratories using diverse techniques. Leukapheresis yielded between about 0.94 and 9 billion PBMCs per donor.

The investigation overall reported the following: When several donors were compared, the shared fraction of clonotypes was approximately 5% for naive CD4, 3.5% to 4% for naive CD8, 2% to 2.5% for memory CD4, and less than 0.45% for memory CD8. Because the study included a small number of donors, the genetic and exposure-history diversity represented was limited. Rarefaction of sorted-subset datasets indicated incomplete sequencing despite the large sequencing depth. Naive subsets generally had larger estimated clonotype richness than memory subsets did. Higher generation probabilities were observed for clonotypes shared by all four sorted-subset donors than for non-shared clonotypes. Sampling was limited to blood, and TCR repertoires in tissue likely differ from TCR repertoires in blood. Based on pairwise subsampling, the degree of clonotype sharing among donors was expected to be affected by sequencing depth.

Using the deep immunoSEQ assay, multiplex PCR amplified TCR CDR3 regions from genomic DNA. Genomic DNA extracted from each cell subset was distributed evenly over all wells of several immunoSEQ 96-well plates, and each plate served as one replicate. For sorted subsets, approximately 210 ng of genomic DNA, equivalent to roughly 30,000 T cell genomes, went into each replicate PCR. Purified libraries were measured with a Qubit 3.0 fluorometer, size-checked on a Bioanalyzer 2100, and measured again with the KAPA Library Quantification kit. Every immunoSEQ 96-well plate was sequenced on a separate single-read 150-cycle Illumina NextSeq 550 flow cell. The study's own analysis went as follows. The immunoSEQ output contained only junctional sequences without quality scores, so filtering could not match that applied to full-length reads. To assign V/J genes and CDR3, sequences were annotated using PyIR, a Python wrapper for IgBLAST v1.9, with IMGT germline references. Reads were filtered out if the reads had weak V/J assignments (E-value above 1e-6), no CDR3, stop codons, out-of-frame junctions, or ambiguous translated residues. V3J clonotypes were defined as sequences sharing the same inferred V gene, J gene, and CDR3 amino acid sequence. The percentage overlap between two repertoires was calculated by dividing the number of shared unique clonotypes by the size of the smaller repertoire. Three approaches were used to assess repertoire richness: RTK rarefaction, the Chao1 estimator, and Recon v2.1 estimates of unobserved clonotypes. Generation probabilities were computed with OLGA for all TCRbeta clonotypes obtained by the gDNA method from a few donors. As stored in TCRdb, this immuneACCESS dataset retains in-frame rearrangements with V and J assigned. A fraction of the clones does not appear; measured against another copy, unresolved V genes explain less than half of the discrepancy, and the remainder lacks a known reason. Clone size and the V and J calls come from that table; the DNA yielded D and trimming. The sample has about 2.3 million clones on record, roughly 93% of them singletons. The ten largest account for roughly 0.36% of the sample.

Concerning this clone: The antigen it binds to is not known. No much larger clone is present one base from it, and per-base qualities are unavailable.

The CDR3 sequence holds 18 residues, the cysteine and phenylalanine included. The DNA shown is the 54-base CDR3, in frame from base 1. Reading the germline V gene (reference sequence) gives CDR1 SEHNR and CDR2 FQNEAQ. V and J are truncated by 2 bases and 0 bases respectively, leaving an intervening sequence of 17 bases. The donors were healthy, HIV-negative adults who had no recently reported acute infections or vaccinations. All donors were Caucasian adults living in Nashville, Tennessee, USA. CD4+ T cells were enriched by magnetic negative selection, after which naive cells were positively selected on CD45RA and the negative fraction was taken as the memory subset. After blood collection by leukapheresis, PBMCs were isolated using Ficoll-Histopaque density gradient centrifugation and then cryopreserved in the vapor phase of liquid nitrogen. Purity and quantity of every magnetically sorted T cell population were checked by analytical flow cytometry. Genomic DNA was isolated from every sorted fraction and measured by UV absorbance on a Nanodrop 2000c.

This sequence originates from a man between 18 and 29 years old in good health. Some clones in this sample may be carry-over from other donors' samples. The sequence links TRBV7-9 to TRBJ2-1; the D gene cannot be named for sure. Source material: naive CD4+ T cells from PBMCs. This specimen's cell subset or site label, per the study, means: CD45RA+ positively selected. The base sequence is TGTGCCAGCAGCTTAAAGTCGGGTCTTTTGAGCTCCTACAATGAGCAGTTCTTC. It is translated as CASSLKSGLLSSYNEQFF. Extended through the reference TRBV7-9 and TRBJ2-1 proteins, this CDR3 yields the full variable domain: DTGVSQNPRHKITKRGQNVTFRCDPISEHNRLYWYRQTLGQGPEFLTYFQNEAQLEKSRLLSDRFSAERPKGSFSTLEIQRTEQGDSAMYLCASSLKSGLLSSYNEQFFGPGTRLTVL.